Here is one T cell receptor (beta chain) with its context. Germline CDR1 is SGHDT and CDR2 is YYEEEE. V dropped 0 bases and J dropped 3 bases, with 10 bases sitting between them. CDR3 length: 14 amino acids. The time point here: patch test 3, about 24 weeks after DPC sensitization. Documented treatment: therapeutic diphenylcyclopropenone sensitization with weekly scalp DPC. This entry belongs to a study of human T cells and chemical hapten exposure. TCRdb passed the RACE reads through MiXCR, listing each CDR3 protein once. Here the sample spans about 160,000 distinct CDR3 sequences, around a quarter being singletons.

The TCR sequence derives from a woman younger than 35 with alopecia areata. Some clones in this sample may be carry-over from other donors' samples. The chain combines TRBV5-6 with TRBJ2-7; D remains unclear. Sample: whole blood, taken in connection with sensitization to the hapten diphenylcyclopropenone (DPC). The CDR3 sequence: CASSLGARNYEQYF. As DNA, the CDR3 is TGTGCCAGCAGCTTGGGGGCTCGAAACTACGAGCAGTACTTC. The variable domain in full, with the rest retrieved from reference TRBV5-6 and TRBJ2-7, is DAGVTQSPTHLIKTRGQQVTLRCSPKSGHDTVSWYQQALGQGPQFIFQYYEEEERQRGNFPDRFSGHQFPNYSSELNVNALLLGDSALYLCASSLGARNYEQYFGPGTRLTVT.